What follows describes a single T cell receptor (beta chain). This CDR3 spans 15 amino acids. Germline V gene sequence: CDR1 SGHTA, CDR2 FQGNSA. J was trimmed by 6 bases and V by 7 bases; bases with no gene match: 8. This sample is drawn from a study of blood T cell repertoires in COVID-19. Those enrolled, adults aged 18 to 89 years, came from about two dozen US areas. Clinical histories supplied by participants themselves formed the basis of cohort assignment. Among Cohort 3 donors, those recovered had two negative PCRs, clearance, or symptom resolution. As handled by the study authors: Reference gene primer amplification yielded estimated nucleated cell counts. The data were produced by immunoSEQ multiplex PCR, yet TCRdb's version contains in-frame clones alone and is incomplete. D and trimming were read from the DNA, whereas the V and J calls and clone size are those reported in that table. The sample records roughly 220,000 clones, around 90% being singletons.

This sequence joins TRBV7-2 and TRBJ2-1; TRBD2 aligns across 11 bases. The receptor was isolated from a woman in her twenties or thirties who had recovered from COVID-19. Sequenced input: PBMCs or T cells enriched from blood (not recorded which). In nucleotides, the CDR3 is TGTGCCAGCAATAGATATAGCGGGGGGGCCAATGAGCAGTTCTTC. It yields the protein CASNRYSGGANEQFF.